This record covers a single TCR beta chain. Its antigen is unidentified. Germline values: CDR1 LNHDA, CDR2 SQIVND (reference sequence). V dropped 7 bases and J dropped 0 bases, with 21 bases sitting between them. The CDR3 contains 17 residues. The sample belongs to a study of T cell responses to AZD1222 COVID-19 vaccine. Findings and limits, study-wide: Just a handful of AZD1222 recipients were seropositive at baseline. Spike-wide vaccine-associated CD4 TCRs dominated at 160-218 and 743-854.

Samples with a second dose at about 4 or about 12 weeks were pooled together. Generated by immunoSEQ multiplex PCR, the TCRdb table keeps only in-frame clones and is missing some. The data hold approximately 300,000 clones, with about 94% observed a single time. This TCR came from an adult who received the AZD1222 COVID-19 vaccine. The starting material was peripheral blood, obtained 28 days after the second AZD1222 dose. The V and J genes are TRBV19 and TRBJ1-2, with unresolved D. CDR3 bases: TGTGCCAGTACCAAGCGGGCCAGTGGGTTAGCTAACTATGGCTACACCTTC. The encoded protein is CASTKRASGLANYGYTF.